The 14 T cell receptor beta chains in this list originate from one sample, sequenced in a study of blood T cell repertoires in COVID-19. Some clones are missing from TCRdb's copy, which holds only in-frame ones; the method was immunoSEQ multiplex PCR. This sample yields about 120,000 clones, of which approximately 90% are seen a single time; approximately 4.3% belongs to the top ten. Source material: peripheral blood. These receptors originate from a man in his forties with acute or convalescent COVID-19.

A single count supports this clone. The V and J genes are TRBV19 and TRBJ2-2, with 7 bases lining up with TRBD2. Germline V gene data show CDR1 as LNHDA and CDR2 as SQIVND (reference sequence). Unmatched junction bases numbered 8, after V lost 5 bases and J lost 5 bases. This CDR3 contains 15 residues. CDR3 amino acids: CASSEGRAQTGELFF. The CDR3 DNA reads TGTGCCAGTAGTGAAGGGAGGGCGCAGACCGGGGAGCTGTTTTTT.

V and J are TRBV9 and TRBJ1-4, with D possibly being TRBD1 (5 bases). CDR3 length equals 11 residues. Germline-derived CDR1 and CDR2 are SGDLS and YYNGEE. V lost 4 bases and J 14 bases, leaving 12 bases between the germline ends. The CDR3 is CASSPHGTLFF. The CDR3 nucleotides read TGTGCCAGCAGCCCTCACGGGACTCTGTTTTTT.

CDR3 loop: CASREDSGANVLTF. The CDR3 DNA follows: TGTGCCAGCAGAGAGGACTCTGGGGCCAACGTCCTGACTTTC. The chain joins TRBV2 to TRBJ2-6, with D unresolved. The length of the CDR3 is 14 residues. Germline CDR1 and CDR2: SNHLY and FYNNEI. The V end lost 6 bases, the J end lost 0 bases, and 6 bases lay between the germline ends.

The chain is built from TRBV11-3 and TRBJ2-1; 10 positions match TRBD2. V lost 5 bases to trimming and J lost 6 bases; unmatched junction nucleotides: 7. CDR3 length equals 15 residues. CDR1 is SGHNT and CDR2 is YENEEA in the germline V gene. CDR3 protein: CASSHSSGSINEQFF. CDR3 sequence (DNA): TGTGCCAGCAGCCATTCTAGCGGGAGCATCAATGAGCAGTTCTTC.

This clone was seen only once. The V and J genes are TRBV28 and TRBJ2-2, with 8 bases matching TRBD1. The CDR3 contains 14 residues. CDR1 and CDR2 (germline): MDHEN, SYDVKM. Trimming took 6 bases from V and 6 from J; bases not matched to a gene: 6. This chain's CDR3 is CASRKTGVSGELFF. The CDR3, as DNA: TGTGCCAGCAGGAAGACAGGGGTTTCCGGGGAGCTGTTTTTT.

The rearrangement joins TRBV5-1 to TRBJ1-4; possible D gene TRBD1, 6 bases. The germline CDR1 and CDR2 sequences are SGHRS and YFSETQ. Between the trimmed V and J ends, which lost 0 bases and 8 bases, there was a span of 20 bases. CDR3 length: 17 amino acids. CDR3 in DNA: TGCGCCAGCAGCTTGGGGGGCAGGGGCCTGGAACAAGAAAAACTGTTTTTT. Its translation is CASSLGGRGLEQEKLFF.

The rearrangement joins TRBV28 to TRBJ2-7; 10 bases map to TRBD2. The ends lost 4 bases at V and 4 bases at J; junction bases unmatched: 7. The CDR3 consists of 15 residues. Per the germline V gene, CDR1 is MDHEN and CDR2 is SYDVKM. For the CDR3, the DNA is TGTGCCAGCAGTTCACCTAGCGGGGGCCAATACGAGCAGTACTTC. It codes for CASSSPSGGQYEQYF.

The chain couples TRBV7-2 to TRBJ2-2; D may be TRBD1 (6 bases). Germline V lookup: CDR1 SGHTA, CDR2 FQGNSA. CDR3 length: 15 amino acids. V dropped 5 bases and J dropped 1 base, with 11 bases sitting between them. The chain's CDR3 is CASSVRQENTGELFF. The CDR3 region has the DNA TGTGCCAGCAGCGTAAGACAGGAGAACACCGGGGAGCTGTTTTTT.

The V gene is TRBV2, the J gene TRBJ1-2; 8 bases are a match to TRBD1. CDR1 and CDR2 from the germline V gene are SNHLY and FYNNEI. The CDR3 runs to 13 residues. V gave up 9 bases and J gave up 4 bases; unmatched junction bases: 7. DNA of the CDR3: TGTGCCAGTAGGACAGGGACTTCCTATGGCTACACCTTC. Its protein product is CASRTGTSYGYTF.

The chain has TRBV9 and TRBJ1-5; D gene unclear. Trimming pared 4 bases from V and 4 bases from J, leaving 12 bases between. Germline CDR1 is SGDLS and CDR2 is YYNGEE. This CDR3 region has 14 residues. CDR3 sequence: CASSTLPGNQPQHF. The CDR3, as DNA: TGTGCCAGCAGCACCCTTCCCGGTAATCAGCCCCAGCATTTT.

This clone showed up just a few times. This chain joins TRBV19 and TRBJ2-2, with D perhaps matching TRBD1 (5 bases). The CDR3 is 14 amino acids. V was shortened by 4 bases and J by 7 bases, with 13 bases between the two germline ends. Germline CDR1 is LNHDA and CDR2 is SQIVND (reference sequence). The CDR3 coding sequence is TGTGCCAGTAGTAAATCAGGGTGGCACGGGGAGCTGTTTTTT. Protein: CASSKSGWHGELFF.

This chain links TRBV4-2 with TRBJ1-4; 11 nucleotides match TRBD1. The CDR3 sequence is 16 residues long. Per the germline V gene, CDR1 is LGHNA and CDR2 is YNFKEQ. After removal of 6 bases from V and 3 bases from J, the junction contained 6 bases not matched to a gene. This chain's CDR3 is CASRPGQGESNEKLFF. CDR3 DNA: TGTGCCAGCAGACCGGGACAGGGGGAGTCTAATGAAAAACTGTTTTTT.

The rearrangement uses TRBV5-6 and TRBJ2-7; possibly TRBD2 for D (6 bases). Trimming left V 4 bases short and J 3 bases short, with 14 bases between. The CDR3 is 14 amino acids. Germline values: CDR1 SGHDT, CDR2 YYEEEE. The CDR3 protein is CASSEGLKVYEQYF. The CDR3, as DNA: TGTGCCAGCAGCGAAGGACTAAAAGTCTACGAGCAGTACTTC.

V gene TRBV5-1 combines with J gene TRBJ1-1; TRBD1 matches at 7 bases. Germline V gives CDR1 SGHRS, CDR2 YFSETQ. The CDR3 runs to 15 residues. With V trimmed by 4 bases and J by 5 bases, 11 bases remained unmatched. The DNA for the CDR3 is TGCGCCAGCAGCCCAACACAGGGGCGGAGGACTGAAGCTTTCTTT. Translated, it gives CASSPTQGRRTEAFF.